This TCR beta chain stems from a study of OX40 agonist ivuxolimab in advanced cancers. Study background: Eligibility rules accepted prior anti-PD-1, anti-PD-L1 or anti-CTLA-4 therapy, and under 45% had some. Findings and limits, study-wide: The mean number of expanded clones was higher in CD8+ T cells than in CD4+. Antigens targeted by the expanded peripheral T cells were not determined.

The table lists this clone with a few counts. Its antigen is not identified. The assay was immunoSEQ multiplex PCR, and TCRdb's table has in-frame clones only and misses some. The data hold under 50,000 clones, with approximately 86% observed a single time. CDR1 and CDR2 from the germline V gene are SGHTA and FQGNSA. Losses at the gene ends were 4 bases for V and 8 bases for J; bases not matched to a gene: 9. This CDR3 is 15 amino acids long. The V call is TRBV7-2, the J call TRBJ1-2; 11 positions agree with TRBD1. This TCR was sampled from an adult with an advanced solid tumor such as melanoma, head and neck, liver or kidney cancer. The sample here was CD4+ or CD8+ T cells sorted from blood, taken in a trial of the OX40 agonist ivuxolimab. For the CDR3, the DNA is TGTGCCAGCAGCTATACCGGGACAGGGGGTAGGGGCTACACCTTC. Amino acid sequence: CASSYTGTGGRGYTF.